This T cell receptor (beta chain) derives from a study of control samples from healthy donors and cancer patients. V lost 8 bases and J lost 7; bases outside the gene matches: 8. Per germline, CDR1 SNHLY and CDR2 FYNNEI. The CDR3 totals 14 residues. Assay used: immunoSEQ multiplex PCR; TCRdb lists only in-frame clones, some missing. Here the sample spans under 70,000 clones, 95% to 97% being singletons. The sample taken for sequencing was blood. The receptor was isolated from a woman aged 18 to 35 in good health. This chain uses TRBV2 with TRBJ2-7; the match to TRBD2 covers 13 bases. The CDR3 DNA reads TGTGCCAGCTCTCCGGGACTAGCGGGGCATGAGCAGTACTTC. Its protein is CASSPGLAGHEQYF.